This T cell receptor (beta chain) was observed in a study of response to subunit inactivated influenza vaccine. The V end lost 5 bases, the J end lost 2 bases, and 10 bases lay between the germline ends. The CDR3 contains 13 residues. CDR1 and CDR2 from the germline V gene are KGHSH and LQKENI. TCRdb processed the RT-PCR reads anew with MiXCR; each CDR3 protein has one entry. The sample contains around 480,000 distinct CDR3 sequences, about 15% of which appear only once. The sequence derives from a man aged 45-69 years who received an inactivated influenza vaccine. This rearrangement joins TRBV18 to TRBJ2-7, with no clear D. Sequenced here: CD4+ T cells sorted from PBMCs, sampled less than 30 months after vaccination. This CDR3 reads CASSTDTPYEQYF. Written as DNA, the CDR3 is TGTGCCAGCTCAACTGACACCCCCTACGAGCAGTACTTC. Based on the CDR3 plus reference TRBV18 and TRBJ2-7, the full variable domain is NAGVMQNPRHLVRRRGQEARLRCSPMKGHSHVYWYRQLPEEGLKFMVYLQKENIIDESGMPKERFSAEFPKEGPSILRIQQVVRGDSAAYFCASSTDTPYEQYFGPGTRLTVT.